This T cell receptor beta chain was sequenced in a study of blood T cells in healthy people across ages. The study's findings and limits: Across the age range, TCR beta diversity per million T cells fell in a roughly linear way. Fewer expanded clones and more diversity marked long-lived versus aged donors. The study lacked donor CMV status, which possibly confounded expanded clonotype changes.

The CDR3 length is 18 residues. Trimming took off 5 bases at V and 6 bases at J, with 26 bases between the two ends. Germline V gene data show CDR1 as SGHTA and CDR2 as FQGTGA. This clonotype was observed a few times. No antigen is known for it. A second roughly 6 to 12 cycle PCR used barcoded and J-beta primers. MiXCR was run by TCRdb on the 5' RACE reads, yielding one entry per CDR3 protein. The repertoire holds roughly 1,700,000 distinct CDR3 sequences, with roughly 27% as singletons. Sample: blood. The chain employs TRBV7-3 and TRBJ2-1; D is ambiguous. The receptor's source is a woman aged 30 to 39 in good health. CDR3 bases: TGTGCCAGCAGCCGTACCTCCCTAACGAAATCCCTTGCCAATGAGCAGTTCTTC. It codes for CASSRTSLTKSLANEQFF.